This T cell receptor (beta chain) came from a study of blood T cell repertoires in COVID-19. Study-level information: PBMCs, B-cell-depleted T cells, or T cells provided the cDNA or gDNA that made up the material.

Authors' analysis steps: For nucleated cells, counts were estimated from reference gene primer amplification. Libraries were prepared by immunoSEQ multiplex PCR; TCRdb keeps only in-frame clonotypes and omits some of them. The D gene and trimming were derived from the DNA, and the V and J assignments and clone size from that table. The table records 150,000 to 200,000 clones, approximately 87% of them present only once. The source is a woman in her 70s with acute or convalescent COVID-19. Sequencing was performed on peripheral blood.

The CDR3 protein is CSASGQGVQPQHF. In DNA, the CDR3 is TGCAGTGCTAGTGGACAGGGGGTTCAGCCCCAGCATTTT. V is TRBV20-1 and J is TRBJ1-5; TRBD1 matches at 10 bases. The germline CDR1 and CDR2 sequences are DFQATT and SNEGSKA (reference sequence). The CDR3 sequence is 13 residues long. J lost 6 bases, V lost 3 bases, and 2 bases had no gene match.